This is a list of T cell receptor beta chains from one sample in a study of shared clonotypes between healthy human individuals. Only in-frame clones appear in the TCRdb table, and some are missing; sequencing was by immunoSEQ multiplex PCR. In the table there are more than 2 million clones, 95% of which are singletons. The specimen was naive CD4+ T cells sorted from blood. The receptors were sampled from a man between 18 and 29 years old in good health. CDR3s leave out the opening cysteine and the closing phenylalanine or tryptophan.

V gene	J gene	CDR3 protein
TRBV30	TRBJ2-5	AWSVSGLASETQY
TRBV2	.	AAGTGGPYEQY
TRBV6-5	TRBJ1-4	ASSYSGTATNEKLF
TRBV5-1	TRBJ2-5	ASSLGGQIQETQY
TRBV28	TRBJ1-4	ASSLTPAGINEKLF
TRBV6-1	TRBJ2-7	ASSSGASYEQY
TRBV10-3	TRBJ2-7	AISESDLVTYEQY
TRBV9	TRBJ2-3	ASSPSGSWVDTQY
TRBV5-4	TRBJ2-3	ASNGRGSYADTQY
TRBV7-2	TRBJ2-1	ASSTGQGAHEEQF
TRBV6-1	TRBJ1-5	ASSKQYRGAGPQH
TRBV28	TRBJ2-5	ASSGPLQETQY
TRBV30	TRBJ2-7	AWSKGPYEQY
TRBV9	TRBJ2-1	ASSVAPFSYNEQF
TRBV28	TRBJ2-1	ASSSLGTSEYNEQF
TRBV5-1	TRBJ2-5	ASSYQGLAGQETQY
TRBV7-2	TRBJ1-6	ASSARQGLSLH
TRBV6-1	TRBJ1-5	ASKINRERGQPQH
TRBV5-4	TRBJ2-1	ASSLASGSYNEQF
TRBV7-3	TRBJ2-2	ASSPSGANTGELF
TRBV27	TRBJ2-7	ASSVGQGAYEQY
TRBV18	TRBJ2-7	ASSGGQGYEQY
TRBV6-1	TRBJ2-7	ASSEAGRSISYEQY
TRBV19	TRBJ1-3	ASSSGGRSGNTIY
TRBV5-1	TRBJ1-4	ASSPDPGVVEKLF
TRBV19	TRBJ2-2	AQSQGNTGELF
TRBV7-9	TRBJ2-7	ASSNPGTTLLEQY
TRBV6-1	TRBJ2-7	ASRGGLAEYEQY
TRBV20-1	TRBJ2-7	SAKRGTEQY
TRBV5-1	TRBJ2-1	ASSPGTAYNEQF
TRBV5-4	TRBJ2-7	ASSFLGDSYEQY
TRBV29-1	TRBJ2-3	SVEGGVNTDTQY
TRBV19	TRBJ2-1	ASGRNEQF